This T cell receptor (beta chain) comes out of a study of blood T cell repertoires in COVID-19. About the research overall: The cDNA or gDNA used as material had been derived from T cells, B-cell-depleted T cells, or PBMCs.

Original data processing: The authors estimated nucleated cell counts from reference gene primer amplification. The data were produced by immunoSEQ multiplex PCR, yet TCRdb's version contains in-frame clones alone and is incomplete. The V and J calls and the clone size are those of that table, but D and trimming were determined from the DNA. The sample lists 30,000 or so clones; over 75% were seen once. Losses at the gene ends were 3 bases for V and 5 bases for J; bases not matched to a gene: 3. From germline, CDR1 is LNHDA and CDR2 SQIVND (reference sequence). This CDR3 comprises 14 residues. The chain carries TRBV19 and TRBJ2-2, with 7 bases aligning to TRBD1. This sequence originates from a man older than 75 with active COVID-19. The sequencing sample was made of peripheral blood. The CDR3 loop reads CASSIAGGTGELFF. The DNA for the CDR3 is TGTGCCAGTAGTATTGCAGGGGGAACCGGGGAGCTGTTTTTT.